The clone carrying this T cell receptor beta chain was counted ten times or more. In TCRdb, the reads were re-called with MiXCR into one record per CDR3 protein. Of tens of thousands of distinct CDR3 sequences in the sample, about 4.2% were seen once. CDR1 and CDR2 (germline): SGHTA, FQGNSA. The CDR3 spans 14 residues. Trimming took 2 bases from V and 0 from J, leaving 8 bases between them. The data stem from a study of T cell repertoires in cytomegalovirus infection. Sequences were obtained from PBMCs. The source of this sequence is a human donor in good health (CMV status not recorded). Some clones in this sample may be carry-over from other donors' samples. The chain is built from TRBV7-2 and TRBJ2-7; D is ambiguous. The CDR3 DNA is TGTGCCAGCAGCTTACGGGCAGACTCCTACGAGCAGTACTTC. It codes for CASSLRADSYEQYF.